This T cell receptor (beta chain) originates from a study of CD8 T cells in ankylosing spondylitis. General observations from the study: About 8 highly homologous variants made up a TCR beta motif that seemed to typify ankylosing spondylitis blood.

In TCRdb, the 5' RACE reads were re-called with MiXCR into one record per CDR3 protein. This sample yields more than 650,000 distinct CDR3 sequences, of which about an eighth are seen a single time; around 0.51% belongs to the top ten. For this clonotype: Its antigen is not known.

This receptor was taken from a male donor with ankylosing spondylitis. The specimen sequenced was blood, either unsorted or a sorted T cell fraction (not recorded which).

CDR3 loop: CASSFYRLVAETQYF. CDR3 sequence (DNA): TGTGCCAGCAGCTTCTATCGACTAGTCGCAGAGACCCAGTACTTC. This chain links TRBV7-2 with TRBJ2-5; a weak D match, TRBD2 (6 bases). The CDR3 has 15 residues. Trimming took off 3 bases at V and 4 bases at J, with 15 bases between the two ends. Germline V CDR1 and CDR2: SGHTA, FQGNSA.